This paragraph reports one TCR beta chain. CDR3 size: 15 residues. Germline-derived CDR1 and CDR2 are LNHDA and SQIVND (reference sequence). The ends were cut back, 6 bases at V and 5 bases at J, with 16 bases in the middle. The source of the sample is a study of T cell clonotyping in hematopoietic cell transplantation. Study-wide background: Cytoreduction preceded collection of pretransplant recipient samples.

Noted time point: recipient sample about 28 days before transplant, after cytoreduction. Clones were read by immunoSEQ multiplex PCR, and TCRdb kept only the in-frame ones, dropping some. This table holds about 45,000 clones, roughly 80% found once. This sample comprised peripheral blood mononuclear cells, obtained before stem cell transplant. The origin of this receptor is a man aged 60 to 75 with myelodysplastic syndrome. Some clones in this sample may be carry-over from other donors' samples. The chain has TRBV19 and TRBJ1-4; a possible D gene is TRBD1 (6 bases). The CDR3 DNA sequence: TGTGCCAGTAGATGGAAGGGACAAGAGAATGAAAAACTGTTTTTT. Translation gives CASRWKGQENEKLFF. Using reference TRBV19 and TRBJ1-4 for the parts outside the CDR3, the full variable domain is DGGITQSPKYLFRKEGQNVTLSCEQNLNHDAMYWYRQDPGQGLRLIYYSQIVNDFQKGDIAEGYSVSREKKESFPLTVTSAQKNPTAFYLCASRWKGQENEKLFFGSGTQLSVL.